This passage covers 6 T cell receptor beta chains from one sample sequenced in a study of shared clonotypes between healthy human individuals. Clones were sequenced by immunoSEQ multiplex PCR, and TCRdb holds only the in-frame ones, with some missing. The data hold 400,000 or so clones, with 96% observed a single time. Sequencing was done on a sample of memory CD8+ T cells sorted from blood. Subset of the sample: CD45RO+ cells pooled with CCR7-negative TemRA cells. All receptors come from a man in his thirties or forties in good health.

This rearrangement joins TRBV27 to TRBJ2-3, with D hard to call. The CDR3 spans 14 residues. The V gene's germline CDR1 is MNHEY and CDR2 SMNVEV (reference sequence). Trimming pared 3 bases from V and 3 bases from J, leaving 10 bases between. CDR3 sequence reads: CASSLTTGTDTQYF. CDR3 nucleotide sequence: TGTGCCAGCAGTTTGACCACCGGGACAGATACGCAGTATTTT.

The V gene is TRBV27, the J gene TRBJ2-3; D is undetermined. The length of the CDR3 is 17 residues. The V end lost 5 bases, the J end lost 7 bases, and 25 bases lay between the germline ends. Germline CDR1 and CDR2: MNHEY and SMNVEV (reference sequence). Here the CDR3 reads CASSPSPDSRTPHTQYF. As DNA, the CDR3 is TGTGCCAGCAGTCCGTCACCGGATTCCCGTACCCCGCATACGCAGTATTTT.

This clone was seen only once. The chain has TRBV9 and TRBJ1-1, with D unresolved. Looked up from germline, CDR1 is SGDLS and CDR2 is YYNGEE. V dropped 5 bases and J dropped 1 base, with 12 bases sitting between them. The CDR3 contains 14 residues. This CDR3 is CASSGSAPNTEAFF. CDR3 nucleotides: TGTGCCAGCAGTGGGAGCGCCCCGAACACTGAAGCTTTCTTT.

The rearrangement joins TRBV15 to TRBJ2-3; possible D gene TRBD1, 6 bases. The CDR3 is made up of 16 amino acids. Per germline, CDR1 LNHNV and CDR2 YYDKDF (reference sequence). Trimming removed 4 bases at V and 3 bases at J, with 17 bases between. This chain's CDR3 is CATSTTPGTFTDTQYF. DNA of the CDR3: TGTGCCACCAGCACCACCCCTGGGACATTTACAGATACGCAGTATTTT.

V usage is TRBV12-2 and J usage is TRBJ2-2; TRBD1 reflects the table's D call only, with no check against the DNA. TRBV12-2 has pseudogene status. The CDR3 sequence is 12 residues long. CDR3 in amino acids: CASRPDMRELFF. CDR3 DNA sequence: TGTGCAAGTCGCCCAGACATGAGGGAGCTGTTTTTT.

The chain is built from TRBV6-1 and TRBJ2-3; D perhaps matches TRBD1 (6 bases). Germline V gene sequence: CDR1 MNHNS, CDR2 SASEGT. Trimming stripped 5 bases from V and 0 bases from J, with 12 bases between. This CDR3 is built from 15 residues. CDR3 DNA sequence: TGTGCCAGCAGTACACAGGGACCTAGCACAGATACGCAGTATTTT. It translates to CASSTQGPSTDTQYF.